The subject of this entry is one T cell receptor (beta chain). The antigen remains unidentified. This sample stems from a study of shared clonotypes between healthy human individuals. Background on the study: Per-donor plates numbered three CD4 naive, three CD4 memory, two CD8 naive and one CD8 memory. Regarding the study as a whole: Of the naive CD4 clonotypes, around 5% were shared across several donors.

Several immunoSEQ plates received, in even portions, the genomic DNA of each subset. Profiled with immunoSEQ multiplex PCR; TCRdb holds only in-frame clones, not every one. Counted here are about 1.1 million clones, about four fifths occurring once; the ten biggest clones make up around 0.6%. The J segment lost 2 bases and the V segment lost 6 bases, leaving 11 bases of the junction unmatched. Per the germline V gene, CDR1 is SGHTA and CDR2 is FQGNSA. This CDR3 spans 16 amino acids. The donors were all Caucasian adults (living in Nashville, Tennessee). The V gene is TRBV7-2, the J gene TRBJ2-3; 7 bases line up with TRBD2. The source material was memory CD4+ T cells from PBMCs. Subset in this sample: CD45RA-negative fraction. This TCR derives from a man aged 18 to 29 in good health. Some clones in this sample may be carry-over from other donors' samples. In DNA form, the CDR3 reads TGTGCCAGCAGTCTACGGCCTAGCGGAATCACAGATACGCAGTATTTT. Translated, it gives CASSLRPSGITDTQYF.